Listed below are T cell receptor beta chains from one sample, sequenced in a study of response to subunit inactivated influenza vaccine. TCRdb reprocessed the RT-PCR reads via MiXCR and lists one record per CDR3 protein. There are around 760,000 distinct CDR3 sequences in the sample; more than 11% occur only once, and 6% to 8% lies in the top ten. Material: PBMCs from blood, obtained around 14 days before vaccination. The receptors shown here come from a man over 45 who received an inactivated influenza vaccine. Each CDR3 is given with its conserved first and last residue. Each record gives: V gene, J gene, CDR3 protein.

v_call: TRBV4-3
j_call: TRBJ2-7
cdr3_aa: CASSQENPSGIGTYEQYF

v_call: TRBV20-1
j_call: TRBJ2-7
cdr3_aa: CSLRTSGDYEQYF

v_call: TRBV6-1
j_call: TRBJ1-1
cdr3_aa: CASSFDRLNTEAFF

v_call: TRBV10-3
j_call: TRBJ2-3
cdr3_aa: CATRDRADTQYF

v_call: TRBV6-1
j_call: TRBJ1-2
cdr3_aa: CASRKGLNYGYTF

v_call: TRBV15
j_call: TRBJ2-7
cdr3_aa: CATSRDRFVDRVDEQYF

v_call: TRBV28
j_call: TRBJ2-1
cdr3_aa: CASQPPGARFYNEQFF

v_call: TRBV11-2
j_call: TRBJ2-2
cdr3_aa: CASSTTSGNTGELFF

v_call: TRBV18
j_call: TRBJ2-1
cdr3_aa: CASSLTGTGSYNEQFF

v_call: TRBV27
j_call: TRBJ2-5
cdr3_aa: CASSSYRAKGETQYF

v_call: TRBV7-2
j_call: TRBJ1-2
cdr3_aa: CASSLPGYYGYTF

v_call: TRBV13
j_call: TRBJ2-1
cdr3_aa: CASSSRASGSRYNEQFF

v_call: TRBV15
j_call: TRBJ2-1
cdr3_aa: CATSSDRDASWNEQFF

v_call: TRBV11-2
j_call: TRBJ2-5
cdr3_aa: CASSSGPAGQYF

v_call: TRBV7-9
j_call: TRBJ2-1
cdr3_aa: CAARRREGTYNEQFF

v_call: TRBV20-1
j_call: TRBJ1-2
cdr3_aa: CSAPSPGTANYGYTF

v_call: TRBV10-3
j_call: TRBJ2-2
cdr3_aa: CAITGAPNTGELFF

v_call: TRBV10-3
j_call: TRBJ2-2
cdr3_aa: CAILRQGRNTGELFF

v_call: TRBV7-9
j_call: TRBJ2-7
cdr3_aa: CASSLDTTYEQYF

v_call: TRBV6-1
j_call: TRBJ2-7
cdr3_aa: CASRKSYGTGEGYEQYF

v_call: TRBV5-1
j_call: TRBJ2-1
cdr3_aa: CASSRGQGGEQFF

v_call: TRBV7-2
j_call: TRBJ1-2
cdr3_aa: CASTPNWGYGYTF

v_call: TRBV5-1
j_call: TRBJ1-3
cdr3_aa: CASSLDGPRSSGNTIYF

v_call: TRBV28
j_call: TRBJ1-2
cdr3_aa: CASSQSGTSAGYTF

v_call: TRBV28
j_call: TRBJ1-3
cdr3_aa: CASSLIAGGGTIYF

v_call: TRBV20-1
j_call: TRBJ2-7
cdr3_aa: CSSSRDLPYEQYF

v_call: TRBV28
j_call: TRBJ2-2
cdr3_aa: CASNTRDREFSGELFF

v_call: TRBV14
j_call: TRBJ2-1
cdr3_aa: CASSPVAGVLNEQFF

v_call: TRBV5-1
j_call: TRBJ2-2
cdr3_aa: CASSLEIWGTGELFF

v_call: TRBV29-1
j_call: TRBJ2-7
cdr3_aa: CSVGLGGAPYEQYF

v_call: TRBV11-2
j_call: TRBJ2-1
cdr3_aa: CASSLSPNEQFF

v_call: TRBV13
j_call: TRBJ2-5
cdr3_aa: CASSAGPQGVQETQYF

v_call: TRBV14
j_call: TRBJ1-2
cdr3_aa: CASSKVQGSYGYTF

v_call: TRBV4-3
j_call: TRBJ2-5
cdr3_aa: CASSQDWVGETQYF

v_call: TRBV6-1
j_call: TRBJ1-1
cdr3_aa: CASKGSFSTEAFF

v_call: TRBV7-9
j_call: TRBJ1-1
cdr3_aa: CASSPGHNLNTEAFF

v_call: TRBV20-1
j_call: TRBJ2-1
cdr3_aa: CSARSPRGRGNEQFF

v_call: TRBV20-1
j_call: TRBJ2-7
cdr3_aa: CSARDPGVFHEQYF

v_call: TRBV29-1
j_call: TRBJ2-5
cdr3_aa: CSVGPLETQYF

v_call: TRBV5-1
j_call: TRBJ1-5
cdr3_aa: CASSLGQATAYQPQHF

v_call: TRBV12-3/TRBV12-4
j_call: TRBJ2-1
cdr3_aa: CASSYRTGSSYNEQFF

v_call: TRBV12-3/TRBV12-4
j_call: TRBJ2-1
cdr3_aa: CASTIAGVEDEQFF

v_call: TRBV9
j_call: TRBJ1-2
cdr3_aa: CASSVGAGGDYGYTF